The sequence of this T cell receptor (beta chain) was determined in a study of blood T cell repertoires in COVID-19. Study details: From the United States, Italy and Spain came samples of acute and convalescent COVID-19. PBMCs, B-cell-depleted T cells, or T cells were the source of the cDNA or gDNA that made up the material.

Assay: immunoSEQ multiplex PCR; the TCRdb copy retains only in-frame clones and omits some. This sample has roughly 240,000 clones; approximately 86% occur once, and the top ten carry about 3.1%. Germline CDR1 reads LGHDT; CDR2 reads YNNKEL (reference sequence). This CDR3 spans 11 amino acids. Trimming shortened V by 0 bases and J by 8 bases, and 5 bases separated the two germline ends. Sequenced input: peripheral blood. The clonotype originates from a woman younger than 45 who had recovered from COVID-19. The J gene is TRBJ2-7, the V gene TRBV3-1 (or the pseudogene TRBV3-2); D is unresolved. CDR3: CASSQETQQYF. The CDR3, as DNA: TGTGCCAGCAGCCAAGAGACTCAGCAGTACTTC.